The next 2 T cell receptor beta chains were all read from a single sample in a study of blood T cell repertoires in COVID-19. Sequencing used immunoSEQ multiplex PCR; TCRdb keeps in-frame clones, though not all of them. The table records tens of thousands of clones, 75% to 90% of them present only once. The source material was peripheral blood. These receptors were obtained from a woman aged 60-70 years with COVID-19, enrolled during active disease.

CDR3 nucleotides: TGTGCCAGCAGTAAAGGGACAGGGATAAATCAGCCCCAGCATTTT. Protein product: CASSKGTGINQPQHF. This chain joins TRBV28 and TRBJ1-5; 9 nucleotides line up with TRBD1. The CDR3 sequence is 15 residues long. The germline V gene has CDR1 MDHEN and CDR2 SYDVKM. The V and J ends lost 5 bases and 4 bases, in that order; junction bases with no gene match: 6.

This chain links TRBV2 with TRBJ1-5, with D hard to call. This CDR3 has 14 amino acids. Germline-derived CDR1 and CDR2 are SNHLY and FYNNEI. V was clipped by 9 bases and J by 0 bases, with 12 bases between them. The DNA of the CDR3 is TGTGCCAGTGCGGGGTTTTATAGCAATCAGCCCCAGCATTTT. It encodes CASAGFYSNQPQHF.